The source of this T cell receptor (beta chain) is a study of T-cell memory formation after mild COVID-19. The CDR3 length is 13 residues. V lost 5 bases to trimming and J lost 1 base, with 3 bases between them. Per germline, CDR1 ENHRY and CDR2 SYGVKD. TCRdb redid the calling of the 5' RACE reads with MiXCR, one entry per CDR3 protein. The table lists about 250,000 distinct CDR3 sequences, over 15% of them singletons. The J gene is TRBJ2-6, the V gene TRBV10-3; no clear D. The sequencing sample was made of PBMCs or a T cell subset sorted from them (not recorded which). The sequence derives from an adult woman who had mild COVID-19 (a few samples of this study predate the infection). Cell type and time point are not known. The CDR3 spells CAISISGANVLTF. The CDR3, as DNA: TGTGCCATCAGTATTTCTGGGGCCAACGTCCTGACTTTC.